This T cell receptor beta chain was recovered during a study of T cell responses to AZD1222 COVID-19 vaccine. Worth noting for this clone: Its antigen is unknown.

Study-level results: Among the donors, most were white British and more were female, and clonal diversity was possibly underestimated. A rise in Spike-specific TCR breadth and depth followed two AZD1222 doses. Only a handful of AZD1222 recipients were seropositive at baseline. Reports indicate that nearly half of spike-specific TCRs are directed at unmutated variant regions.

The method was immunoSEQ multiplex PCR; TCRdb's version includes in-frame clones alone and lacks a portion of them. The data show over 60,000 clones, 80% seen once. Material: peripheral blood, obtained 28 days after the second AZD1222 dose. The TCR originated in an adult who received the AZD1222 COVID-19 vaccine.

In DNA, the CDR3 is TGTGCCAGTAGTCTGGGAACGAGGGGTTATGAAAAACTGTTTTTT. As protein: CASSLGTRGYEKLFF. The chain is built from TRBV19 and TRBJ1-4, with D maybe TRBD1 (5 bases). CDR3 length: 15 residues. Germline V CDR1 and CDR2: LNHDA, SQIVND (reference sequence). V was clipped by 5 bases and J by 6 bases, with 16 bases between them.